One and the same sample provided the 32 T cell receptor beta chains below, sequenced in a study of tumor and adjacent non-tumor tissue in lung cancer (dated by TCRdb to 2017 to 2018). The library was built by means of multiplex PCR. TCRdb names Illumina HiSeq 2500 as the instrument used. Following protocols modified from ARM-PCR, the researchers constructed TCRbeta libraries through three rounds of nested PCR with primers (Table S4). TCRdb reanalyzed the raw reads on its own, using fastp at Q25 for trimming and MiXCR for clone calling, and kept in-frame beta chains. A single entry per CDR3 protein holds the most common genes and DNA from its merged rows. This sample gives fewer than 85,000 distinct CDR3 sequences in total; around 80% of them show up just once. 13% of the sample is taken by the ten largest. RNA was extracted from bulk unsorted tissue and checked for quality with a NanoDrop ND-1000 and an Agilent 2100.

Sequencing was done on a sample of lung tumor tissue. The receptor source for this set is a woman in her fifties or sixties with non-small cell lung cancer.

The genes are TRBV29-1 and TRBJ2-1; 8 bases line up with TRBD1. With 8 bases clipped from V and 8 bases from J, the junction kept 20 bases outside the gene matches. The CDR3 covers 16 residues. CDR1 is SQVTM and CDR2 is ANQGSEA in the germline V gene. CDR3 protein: CSIGDLFQGASDEQFF. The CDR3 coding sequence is TGCAGCATTGGAGACCTTTTCCAGGGGGCGTCCGATGAGCAGTTCTTC.

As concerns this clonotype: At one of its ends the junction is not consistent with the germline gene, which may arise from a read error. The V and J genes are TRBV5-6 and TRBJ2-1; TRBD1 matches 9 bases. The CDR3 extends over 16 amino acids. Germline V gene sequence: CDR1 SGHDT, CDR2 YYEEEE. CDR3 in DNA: TGTGCCAGCAGCTTGATGACAGGGGGATACTACAATGAGCAATTCTTC. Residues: CASSLMTGGYYNEQFF. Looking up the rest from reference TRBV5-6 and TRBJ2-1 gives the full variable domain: DAGVTQSPTHLIKTRGQQVTLRCSPKSGHDTVSWYQQALGQGPQFIFQYYEEEERQRGNFPDRFSGHQFPNYSSELNVNALLLGDSALYLCASSLMTGGYYNEQFFGPGTRLTVL.

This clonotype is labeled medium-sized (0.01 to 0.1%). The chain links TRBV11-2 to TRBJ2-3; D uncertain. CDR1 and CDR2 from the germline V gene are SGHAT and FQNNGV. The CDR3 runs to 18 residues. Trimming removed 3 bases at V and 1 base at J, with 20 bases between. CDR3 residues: CASSFVAMTGWGTDTQYF. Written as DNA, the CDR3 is TGTGCCAGCAGCTTCGTCGCCATGACCGGGTGGGGCACAGATACGCAGTATTTT.

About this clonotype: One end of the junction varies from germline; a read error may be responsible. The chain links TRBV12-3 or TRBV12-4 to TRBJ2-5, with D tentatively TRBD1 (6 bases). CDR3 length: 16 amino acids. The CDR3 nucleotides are TGTACCAGCAGTTTAATGTCAGGGGCCGCGCATGAGACCCAGTACTTC. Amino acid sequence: CTSSLMSGAAHETQYF.

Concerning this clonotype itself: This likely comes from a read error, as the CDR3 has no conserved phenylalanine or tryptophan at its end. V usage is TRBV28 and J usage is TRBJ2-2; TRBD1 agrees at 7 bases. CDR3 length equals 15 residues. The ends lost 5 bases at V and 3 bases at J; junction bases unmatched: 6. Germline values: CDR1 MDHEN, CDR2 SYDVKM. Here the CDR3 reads CASSAGDRHTGELFS. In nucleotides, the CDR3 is TGTGCCAGCAGTGCTGGGGACAGACACACCGGGGAGCTGTTTTCT.

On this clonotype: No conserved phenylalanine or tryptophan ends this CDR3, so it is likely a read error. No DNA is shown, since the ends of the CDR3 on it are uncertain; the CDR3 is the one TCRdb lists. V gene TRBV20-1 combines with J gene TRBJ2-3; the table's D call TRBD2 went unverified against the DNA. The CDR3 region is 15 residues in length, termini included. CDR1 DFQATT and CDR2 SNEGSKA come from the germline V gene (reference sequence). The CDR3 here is CSAPLAGPTEDTHYI.

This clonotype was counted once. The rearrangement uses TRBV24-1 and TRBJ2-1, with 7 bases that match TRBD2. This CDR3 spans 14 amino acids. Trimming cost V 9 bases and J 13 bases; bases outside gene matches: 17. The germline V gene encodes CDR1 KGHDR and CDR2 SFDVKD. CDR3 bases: TGTGCCACCGGCGGGGGAAGCGGGAATGATGTTCAGTTCTTC. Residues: CATGGGSGNDVQFF.

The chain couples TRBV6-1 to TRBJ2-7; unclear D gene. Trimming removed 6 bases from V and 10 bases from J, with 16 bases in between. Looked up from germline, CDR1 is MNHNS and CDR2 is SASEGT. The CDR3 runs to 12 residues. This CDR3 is CASSDPTSEQYF. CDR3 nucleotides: TGTGCCAGCAGCGACCCCACGTCCGAACAGTACTTC.

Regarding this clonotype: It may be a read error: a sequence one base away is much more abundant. The CDR3, as DNA: TGTGCCAACATCCAAGCGGGACTAGCGGGAGCAGATACGCAGTATTTT. It yields the protein CANIQAGLAGADTQYF. The chain has TRBV4-2 and TRBJ2-3; 14 nucleotides agree with TRBD2. CDR3 length equals 16 residues. J gave up 4 bases and V 10 bases, and 10 bases lay outside the gene matches. Per germline, CDR1 LGHNA and CDR2 YNFKEQ.

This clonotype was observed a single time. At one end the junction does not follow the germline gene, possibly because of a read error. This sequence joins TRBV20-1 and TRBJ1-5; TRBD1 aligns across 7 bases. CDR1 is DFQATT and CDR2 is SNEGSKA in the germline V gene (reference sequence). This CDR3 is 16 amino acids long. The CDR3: CSAIPARGQGNQPQQF. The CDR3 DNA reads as TGCAGTGCCATCCCCGCGAGGGGGCAGGGCAATCAGCCCCAGCAATTT.

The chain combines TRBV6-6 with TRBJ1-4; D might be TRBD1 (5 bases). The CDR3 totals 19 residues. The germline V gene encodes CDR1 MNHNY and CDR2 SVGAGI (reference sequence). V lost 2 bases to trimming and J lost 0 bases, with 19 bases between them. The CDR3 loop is CASSYLSQPQGTTNEKLFF. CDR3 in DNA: TGTGCCAGCAGTTACCTCTCCCAACCCCAGGGTACAACTAATGAAAAACTGTTTTTT.

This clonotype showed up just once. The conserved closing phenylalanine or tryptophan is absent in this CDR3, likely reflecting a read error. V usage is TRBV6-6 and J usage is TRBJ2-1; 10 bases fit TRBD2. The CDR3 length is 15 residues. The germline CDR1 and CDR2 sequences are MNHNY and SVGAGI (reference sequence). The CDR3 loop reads CASSYASGSDNEQFL. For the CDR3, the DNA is TGTGCCAGTAGTTACGCTAGCGGGAGTGACAATGAGCAGTTCCTC.

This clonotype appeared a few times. For the CDR3, the DNA is TGTGCCAGCAGCTTAATGGGGGGGACAGGGATGAGCAATGAGCAGTTCTTC. It translates to CASSLMGGTGMSNEQFF. The chain employs TRBV7-3 and TRBJ2-1; 9 positions match TRBD1. V lost 1 base to trimming and J lost 6 bases; unmatched junction nucleotides: 10. This CDR3 has 17 residues. The germline gives CDR1 SGHTA, CDR2 FQGTGA.

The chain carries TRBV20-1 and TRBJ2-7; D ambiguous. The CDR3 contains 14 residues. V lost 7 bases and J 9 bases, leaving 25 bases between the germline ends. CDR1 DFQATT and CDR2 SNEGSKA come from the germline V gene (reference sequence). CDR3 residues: CSVPIAVGTYGQYF. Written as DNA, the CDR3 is TGCAGTGTCCCTATAGCCGTGGGTACGTATGGGCAGTACTTC.

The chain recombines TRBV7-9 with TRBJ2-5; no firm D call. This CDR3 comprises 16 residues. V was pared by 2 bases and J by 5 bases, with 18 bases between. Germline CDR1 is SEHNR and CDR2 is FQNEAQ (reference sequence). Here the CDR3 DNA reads TGTGCCAGCAGCTTACTTCCCATCAGGCTCTCGGAGACCCAGTACTTC. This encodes CASSLLPIRLSETQYF.

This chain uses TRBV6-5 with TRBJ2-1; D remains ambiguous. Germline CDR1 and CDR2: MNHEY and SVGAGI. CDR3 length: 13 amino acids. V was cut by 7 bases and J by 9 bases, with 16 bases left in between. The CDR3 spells CASNFSTFGEQFF. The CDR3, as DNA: TGTGCCAGCAATTTCTCGACTTTTGGTGAGCAGTTCTTC.

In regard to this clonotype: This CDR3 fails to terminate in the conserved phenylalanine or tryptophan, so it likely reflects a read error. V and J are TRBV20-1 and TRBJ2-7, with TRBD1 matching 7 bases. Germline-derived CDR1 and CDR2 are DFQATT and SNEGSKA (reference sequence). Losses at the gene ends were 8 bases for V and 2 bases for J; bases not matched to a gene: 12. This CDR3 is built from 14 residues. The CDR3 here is CSTKTGQVAYEQYL. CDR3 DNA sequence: TGCAGTACAAAAACCGGACAGGTTGCCTACGAGCAGTACTTA.

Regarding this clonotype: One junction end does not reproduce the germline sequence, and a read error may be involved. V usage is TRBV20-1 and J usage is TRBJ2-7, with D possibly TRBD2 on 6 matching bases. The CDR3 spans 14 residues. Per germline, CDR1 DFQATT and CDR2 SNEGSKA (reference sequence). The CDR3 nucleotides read TGCGGTGCCACCCTAGCGAGAAGCTTCTACGAGCAGTACTTC. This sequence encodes CGATLARSFYEQYF.

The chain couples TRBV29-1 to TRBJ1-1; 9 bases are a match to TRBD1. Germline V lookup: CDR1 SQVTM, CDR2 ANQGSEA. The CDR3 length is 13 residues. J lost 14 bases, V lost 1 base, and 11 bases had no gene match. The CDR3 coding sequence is TGCAGCGTTGAAGGACAGGGGGGGACTGAAGGATTCTTT. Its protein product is CSVEGQGGTEGFF.

Here the CDR3 reads CSARDRLAGVGEHYF. DNA for the CDR3: TGCAGTGCTAGAGACCGACTAGCGGGGGTAGGGGAACACTACTTC. The chain combines TRBV20-1 with TRBJ2-7; TRBD2 matches 12 bases. The CDR3 covers 15 residues. V trimming: 0 bases; J trimming: 13 bases; junction bases outside the gene matches: 13. CDR1 DFQATT and CDR2 SNEGSKA come from the germline V gene (reference sequence).

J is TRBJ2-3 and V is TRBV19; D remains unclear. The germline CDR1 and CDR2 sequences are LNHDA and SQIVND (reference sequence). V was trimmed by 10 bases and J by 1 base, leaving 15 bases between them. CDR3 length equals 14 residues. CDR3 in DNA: TGTGCCAATATGCCGGGCGCCGGCACAGATACGCAGTATTTT. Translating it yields CANMPGAGTDTQYF. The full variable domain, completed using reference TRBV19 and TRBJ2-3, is DGGITQSPKYLFRKEGQNVTLSCEQNLNHDAMYWYRQDPGQGLRLIYYSQIVNDFQKGDIAEGYSVSREKKESFPLTVTSAQKNPTAFYLCANMPGAGTDTQYFGPGTRLTVL.

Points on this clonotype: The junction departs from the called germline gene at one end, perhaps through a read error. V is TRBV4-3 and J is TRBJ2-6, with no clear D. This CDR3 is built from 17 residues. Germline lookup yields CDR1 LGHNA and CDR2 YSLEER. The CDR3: CASSQDAAISGTNVLTF. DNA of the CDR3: TGCGCCAGCAGCCAAGACGCAGCTATATCTGGGACCAACGTCCTGACTTTC.

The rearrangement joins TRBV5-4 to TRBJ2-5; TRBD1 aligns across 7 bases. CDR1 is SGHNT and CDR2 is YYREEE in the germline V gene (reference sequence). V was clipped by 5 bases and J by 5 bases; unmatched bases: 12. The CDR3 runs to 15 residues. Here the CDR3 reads CASSDWTGPDETQYF. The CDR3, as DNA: TGTGCCAGCAGTGACTGGACAGGACCGGACGAGACCCAGTACTTC. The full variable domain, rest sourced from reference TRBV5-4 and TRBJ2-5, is ETGVTQSPTHLIKTRGQQVTLRCSSQSGHNTVSWYQQALGQGPQFIFQYYREEENGRGNFPPRFSGLQFPNYSSELNVNALELDDSALYLCASSDWTGPDETQYFGPGTRLLVL.

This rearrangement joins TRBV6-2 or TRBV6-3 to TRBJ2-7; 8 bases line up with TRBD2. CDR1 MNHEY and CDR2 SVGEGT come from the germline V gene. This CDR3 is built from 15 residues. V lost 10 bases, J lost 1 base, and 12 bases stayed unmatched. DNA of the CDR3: TGTGCCATCAGAATAGCGGGATTGCCTTCCTACGAGCAGTACTTC. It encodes CAIRIAGLPSYEQYF.

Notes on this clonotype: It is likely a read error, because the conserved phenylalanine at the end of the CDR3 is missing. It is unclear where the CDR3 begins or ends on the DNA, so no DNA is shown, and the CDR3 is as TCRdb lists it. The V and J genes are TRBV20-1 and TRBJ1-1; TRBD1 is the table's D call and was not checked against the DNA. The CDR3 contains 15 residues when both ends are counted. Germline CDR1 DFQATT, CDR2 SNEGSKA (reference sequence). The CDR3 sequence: CSARPQGVAGTEAFY.

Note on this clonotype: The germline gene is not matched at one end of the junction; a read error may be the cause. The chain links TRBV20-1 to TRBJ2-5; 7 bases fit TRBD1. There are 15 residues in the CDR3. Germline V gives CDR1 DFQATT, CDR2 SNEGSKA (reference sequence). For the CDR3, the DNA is TGCTGTGCTAGCAACCCCCGGGACAGCCAAGAGACCCAGTACTTC. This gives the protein CCASNPRDSQETQYF.

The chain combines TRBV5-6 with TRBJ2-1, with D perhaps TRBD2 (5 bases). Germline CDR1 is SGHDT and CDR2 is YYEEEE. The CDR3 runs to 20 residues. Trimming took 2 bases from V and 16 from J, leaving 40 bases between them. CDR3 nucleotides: TGTGCCAGCAGCTTAAGGAGATGGTGGCTTGAGACTACCCTGGCAGGCTTCCCCTTCTTC. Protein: CASSLRRWWLETTLAGFPFF. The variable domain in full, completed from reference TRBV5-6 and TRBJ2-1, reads DAGVTQSPTHLIKTRGQQVTLRCSPKSGHDTVSWYQQALGQGPQFIFQYYEEEERQRGNFPDRFSGHQFPNYSSELNVNALLLGDSALYLCASSLRRWWLETTLAGFPFFGPGTRLTVL.

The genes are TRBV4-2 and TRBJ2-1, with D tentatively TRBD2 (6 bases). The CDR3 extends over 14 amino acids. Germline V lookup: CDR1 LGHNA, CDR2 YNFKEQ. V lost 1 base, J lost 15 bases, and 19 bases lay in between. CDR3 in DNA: TGTGCCAGCAGCCAAGTCGGAGGACTGGTGGGGGGGTTCTTC. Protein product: CASSQVGGLVGGFF.

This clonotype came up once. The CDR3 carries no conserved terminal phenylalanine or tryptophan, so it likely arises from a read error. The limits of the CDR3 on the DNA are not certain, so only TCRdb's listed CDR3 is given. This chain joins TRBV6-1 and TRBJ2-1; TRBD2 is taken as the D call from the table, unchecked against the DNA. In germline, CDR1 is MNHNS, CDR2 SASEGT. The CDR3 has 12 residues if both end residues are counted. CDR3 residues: CASNKGTRGLFL.

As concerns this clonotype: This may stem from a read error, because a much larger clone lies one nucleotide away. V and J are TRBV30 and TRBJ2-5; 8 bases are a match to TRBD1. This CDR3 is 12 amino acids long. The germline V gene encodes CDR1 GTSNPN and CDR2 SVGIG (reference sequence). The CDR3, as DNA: TGTGCCTGGGACAGGGGCTGGGAGAGCCAGTACTTC. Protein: CAWDRGWESQYF.

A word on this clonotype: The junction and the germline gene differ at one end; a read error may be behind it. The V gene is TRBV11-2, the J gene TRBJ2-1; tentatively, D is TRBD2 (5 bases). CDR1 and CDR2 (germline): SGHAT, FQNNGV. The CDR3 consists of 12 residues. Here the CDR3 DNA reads TGTACCAGCAGCTCTACTAGGGATGAGCAATTCTTC. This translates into CTSSSTRDEQFF.

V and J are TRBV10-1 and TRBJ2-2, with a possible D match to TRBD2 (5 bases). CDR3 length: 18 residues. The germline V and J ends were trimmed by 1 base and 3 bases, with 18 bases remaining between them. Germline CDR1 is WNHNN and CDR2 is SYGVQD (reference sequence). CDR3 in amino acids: CASSEFSCGSVDTGELFF. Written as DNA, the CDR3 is TGCGCCAGCAGTGAGTTCTCATGCGGTAGCGTCGACACCGGGGAGCTGTTTTTT.